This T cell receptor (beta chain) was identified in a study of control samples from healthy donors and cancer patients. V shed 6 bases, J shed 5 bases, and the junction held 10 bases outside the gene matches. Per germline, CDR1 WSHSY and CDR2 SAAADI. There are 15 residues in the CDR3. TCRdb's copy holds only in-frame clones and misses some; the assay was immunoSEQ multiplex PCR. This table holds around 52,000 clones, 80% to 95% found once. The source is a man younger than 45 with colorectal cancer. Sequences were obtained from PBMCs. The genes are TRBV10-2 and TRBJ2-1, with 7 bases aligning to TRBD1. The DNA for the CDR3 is TGCGCCAGCAGATTGAGACAGGGTGGAGACAATGAGCAGTTCTTC. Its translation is CASRLRQGGDNEQFF.